Each of the 5 T cell receptor beta chains below was sequenced from the same sample in a study of shared clonotypes between healthy human individuals. The repertoire was sequenced with immunoSEQ multiplex PCR; TCRdb's copy has only in-frame clones and lacks some. The sample holds about 980,000 clones; about 80% are singletons and the top ten take around 1.5%. The sample taken for sequencing was memory CD4+ T cells sorted from blood. Stated subset: CD45RA-negative fraction. These receptors were obtained from a young man in good health.

The genes are TRBV6-1 and TRBJ2-7; D gene ambiguous. Trimming stripped 4 bases from V and 0 bases from J, with 10 bases between. Germline CDR1 reads MNHNS; CDR2 reads SASEGT. This CDR3 contains 14 residues. The CDR3 region has the DNA TGTGCCAGCAGTGTGACCGAGAGCTCCTACGAGCAGTACTTC. Amino acids: CASSVTESSYEQYF.

This rearrangement joins TRBV6-5 to TRBJ1-1; D possibly corresponds to TRBD1 (6 bases). Per the germline V gene, CDR1 is MNHEY and CDR2 is SVGAGI. This CDR3 spans 14 amino acids. V was clipped by 2 bases and J by 5 bases, with 12 bases between them. The CDR3 bases are TGTGCCAGCAGTTACGCGGGGGCGAGGACTGAAGCTTTCTTT. It specifies CASSYAGARTEAFF.

This clone was detected only once. The chain recombines TRBV7-8 with TRBJ2-1, with TRBD1 identical over 7 bases. CDR1 is SGHVS and CDR2 is FQNEAQ in the germline V gene. The CDR3 totals 16 residues. The V gene end was trimmed by 5 bases and the J gene end by 3 bases; junction bases not matched to a gene: 10. The CDR3 loop reads CASSGTGTVLYNEQFF. The CDR3 nucleotides read TGTGCCAGCAGCGGTACCGGGACAGTACTCTACAATGAGCAGTTCTTC.

This clone came up once. The rearrangement links TRBV7-2 to TRBJ1-3; no firm D call. The V end was cut by 8 bases, the J end by 4 bases, with 15 bases between. Germline loops: CDR1 SGHTA, CDR2 FQGNSA. The CDR3 loop spans 14 amino acids. CDR3 coding DNA: TGTGCCAGCCTTGTCTCCCCAGGAGGAAACACCATATATTTT. It encodes CASLVSPGGNTIYF. Using reference TRBV7-2 and TRBJ1-3 for the parts outside the CDR3, the full variable domain is GAGVSQSPSNKVTEKGKDVELRCDPISGHTALYWYRQSLGQGLEFLIYFQGNSAPDKSGLPSDRFSAERTGGSVSTLTIQRTQQEDSAVYLCASLVSPGGNTIYFGEGSWLTVV.

This clone was counted once. The rearrangement links TRBV19 to TRBJ1-5; D is unclear. V was pared by 7 bases and J by 0 bases, with 7 bases between. The CDR3 has 13 amino acids. Germline V gene data show CDR1 as LNHDA and CDR2 as SQIVND (reference sequence). Written as DNA, the CDR3 is TGTGCCAGTACCGATTATAGCAATCAGCCCCAGCATTTT. Amino acid sequence: CASTDYSNQPQHF.